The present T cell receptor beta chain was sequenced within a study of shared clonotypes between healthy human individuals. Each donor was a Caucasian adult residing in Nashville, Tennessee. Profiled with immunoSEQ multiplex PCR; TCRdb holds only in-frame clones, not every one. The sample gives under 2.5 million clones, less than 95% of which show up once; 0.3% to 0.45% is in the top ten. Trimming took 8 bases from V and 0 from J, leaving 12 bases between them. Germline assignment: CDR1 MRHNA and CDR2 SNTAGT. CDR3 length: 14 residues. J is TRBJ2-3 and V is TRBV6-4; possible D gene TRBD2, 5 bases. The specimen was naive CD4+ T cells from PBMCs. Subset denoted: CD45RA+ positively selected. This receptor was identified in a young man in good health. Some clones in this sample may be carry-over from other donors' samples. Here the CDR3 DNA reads TGTGCCAGCGCACTAGGTCCTAGCACAGATACGCAGTATTTT. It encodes CASALGPSTDTQYF.